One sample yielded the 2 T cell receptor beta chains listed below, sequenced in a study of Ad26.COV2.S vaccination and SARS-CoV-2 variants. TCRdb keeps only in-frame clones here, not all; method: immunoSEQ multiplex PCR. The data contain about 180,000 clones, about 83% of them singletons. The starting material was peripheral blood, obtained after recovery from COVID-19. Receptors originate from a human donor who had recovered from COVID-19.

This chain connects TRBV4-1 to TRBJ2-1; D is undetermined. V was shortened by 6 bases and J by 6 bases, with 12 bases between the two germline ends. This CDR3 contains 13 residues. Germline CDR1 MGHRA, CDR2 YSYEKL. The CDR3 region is CASSFRGPNEQFF. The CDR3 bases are TGCGCCAGCAGTTTTCGTGGGCCCAATGAGCAGTTCTTC.

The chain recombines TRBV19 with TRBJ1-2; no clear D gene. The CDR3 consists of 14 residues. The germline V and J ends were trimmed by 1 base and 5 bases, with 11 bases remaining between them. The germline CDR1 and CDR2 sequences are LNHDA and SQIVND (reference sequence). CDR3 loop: CASSIGKTGYGYTF. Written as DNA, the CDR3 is TGTGCCAGTAGTATAGGAAAGACTGGGTATGGCTACACCTTC.